This entry features one TCR beta chain sequence. This clone was counted a single time. The specificity of this receptor is unknown. The input lacks base qualities; no much larger clone sits a single base away. Library preparation employed the immunoSEQ multiplex PCR assay. TCRbeta CDR3 sequencing was performed at survey depth by Adaptive Biotechnologies, and CDR3 sequences, V/J genes, productive frequency and template counts were reported. TCR beta CDR3 regions were amplified from genomic DNA instead of RNA. Under the source paper's analysis protocol: Jensen-Shannon divergence was used to quantify pairwise repertoire overlap between tissues, with a value of 1 meaning complete divergence and a value of 0 meaning identical repertoires. Based on pairwise JSD values, tissues were grouped by single-linkage agglomerative hierarchical clustering, and the results were shown as dendrograms. GLIPH2 was run on all patient samples with simulation_depth 1000, kmer_min_depth 3 and cdr3_length_cutoff 8, and groups with more than two unique CDR3s were retained. In a standardized tissue-overlap score, Jaccard GLIPH-group overlap across patients was extrapolated to a standard repertoire size of 1000 clones. Associations of diversity with clinical or experimental variables used linear mixed-effect models with tissue fixed effects and individual random effects. In its TCRdb copy, this immuneACCESS table keeps in-frame sequences only and misses some clones. Where compared with another copy, unresolved V genes explain less than half of these, and the others have no known cause. Clonal size and the V and J genes are those of that table, whereas D and trimming came from the DNA. The sample table contains around 4,000 clones; only one count was recorded for 65% to 75% of them. The ten largest account for about 9% of the sample.

The CDR3, from cysteine to phenylalanine, totals 14 residues. Solely the CDR3 DNA is kept, with 42 bases framed from the first base. Trimming takes 7 bases off V and 3 bases off J; junction bases not matched to a gene: 8. The germline V gene provides CDR1 SGHVS and CDR2 FQNEAQ. The time point label of this sample denotes: human tissue collected at research (rapid) autopsy. Three non-HCT comparator patients who had other cancers, at least five GI tract samples, and no known GI disease at death were chosen retrospectively. After a median post-mortem interval of roughly 8.9 hours, the autopsy tissues collected included GI sites spanning esophagus to rectum, along with liver, skin and lymphoid organs including spleen. Each autopsy specimen was bisected, with one portion flash-frozen in liquid nitrogen and the remainder formalin-fixed, and the outer muscle layers of GI specimens were removed. To extract genomic DNA from frozen tissues, either the Mag-Bind Blood & Tissue DNA HDQ 96 Kit on a Chemagic 360 or the DNeasy Blood & Tissue Kit was used. Because of concern about red blood cell contamination, extracted DNA underwent additional purification with the Genomic DNA Clean & Concentrator-25 kit.

This sample was taken from a study of tissue T cells after allogeneic stem cell transplantation (dated by TCRdb to about 2022). With regard to the full study: When multiple samples of a tissue were available, H&E sections were reviewed by a pathologist, and samples with histologically apparent lymphocytes were prioritized for sequencing. The study profiled TCR beta repertoires in many tissues obtained from research autopsies of patients with and without GVHD, and also in mouse models of GVHD. The human part of the study was a prospective observational study with no blinding and no randomization. Overall study results and their limits: The patient cohort was small and varied clinically, and sampling depth was recognized as a limitation. No blood samples were available for the non-GVHD comparator patients. The study did not determine which tissue TCRs were alloreactive or antigen-specific, and some clones might have been persisting host cells. Only a few T cell clones appeared in more than one patient, yet motif-based clustering showed tissue-specific repertoire signatures that were shared between patients. In both patients and mice, only a limited portion of the TCR repertoire detected in tissues was captured by blood and spleen T cells. Within patients, how anatomically similar tissues were was a major factor shaping TCR repertoire composition, regardless of disease or transplant status.

This sequence was found in a woman aged 18-55 years with breast cancer. The sequences come from left colon tissue, collected at autopsy. The rearranged segments are TRBV7-8 and TRBJ1-1; 7 central nucleotides agree with TRBD1. The CDR3 region: CASTTDGTDTEAFF. At the DNA level, the sequence is TGTGCCAGCACAACCGACGGGACAGACACTGAAGCTTTCTTT.